This T cell receptor (beta chain) was sequenced during a study of Ad26.COV2.S vaccination and SARS-CoV-2 variants. Turning to the study itself: Each vaccinee took Ad26.COV2.S intramuscularly, once or twice 56 days apart. Study findings and constraints: Post-vaccination spike-specific CD8+ and CD4+ T cell responses reportedly had substantial breadth.

Notes on this clone: Its antigen is not known.

This CDR3 region has 13 residues. Germline CDR1 and CDR2: LNHDA and SQIVND (reference sequence). V lost 6 bases, J lost 0 bases, and 9 bases lay in between. Assay used: immunoSEQ multiplex PCR; TCRdb lists only in-frame clones, some missing. The sample has just over 350,000 clones; roughly 81% are singletons. The treatment was: over 15 received Ad26.COV2.S at low or high dose, single or two shots; 5 received placebo; per-sample allocation not given. Sampling was performed 63 days after the first vaccine or placebo injection. An adult of 18-55 years in Boston served as donor. SARS-CoV-2 spike from the Wuhan strain was encoded by the vaccine, an Ad26 vector.

The TCR sequence derives from a person aged 18 to 65 who received the Ad26.COV2.S COVID-19 vaccine or a placebo. The sequenced sample was peripheral blood, obtained in a trial of Ad26.COV2.S vaccine versus placebo. The chain links TRBV19 to TRBJ2-7; a weak D match, TRBD1 (6 bases). The CDR3 region is CASSRDISYEQYF. The CDR3 nucleotides are TGTGCCAGTAGCAGGGACATCTCCTACGAGCAGTACTTC.